The 10 T cell receptor beta chains below were found in one sample sequenced in a study of blood T cell repertoires in COVID-19. The protocol was immunoSEQ multiplex PCR, while the TCRdb copy is restricted to in-frame clones and leaves out a portion. The data contain around 190,000 clones, 83% of them singletons. Sequencing was carried out using peripheral blood. These receptors were taken from a human donor in a cohort sampled during active COVID-19.

The chain carries TRBV6-6 and TRBJ1-2, with D possibly TRBD1 on 5 matching bases. V was trimmed by 4 bases and J by 0 bases, leaving 6 bases between them. This CDR3 has 13 residues. From germline, CDR1 is MNHNY and CDR2 SVGAGI (reference sequence). For the CDR3, the DNA is TGTGCCAGCAGTTTGGACACTAACTATGGCTACACCTTC. As protein: CASSLDTNYGYTF.

Concerning this clone itself: The same CDR3 is also encoded by other DNA sequences in this sample. This chain connects TRBV5-1 to TRBJ1-1, with TRBD1 matching over 8 bases. The CDR3 sequence is 14 residues long. The germline gives CDR1 SGHRS, CDR2 YFSETQ. V shed 4 bases, J shed 5 bases, and the junction held 7 bases outside the gene matches. The CDR3 bases are TGCGCCAGCAGCCGTGACAGGGGTTTGACTGAAGCTTTCTTT. It codes for CASSRDRGLTEAFF.

The rearrangement uses TRBV24-1 and TRBJ1-5; 10 bases match TRBD1. This CDR3 contains 13 residues. Germline V CDR1 and CDR2: KGHDR, SFDVKD. V lost 3 bases, J lost 10 bases, and 2 bases stayed unmatched. The CDR3, as DNA: TGTGCCACCAGTGATAGACAGGGGGCACCCCAGCATTTT. It yields the protein CATSDRQGAPQHF.

The J gene is TRBJ2-7, the V gene TRBV5-1; the match to TRBD2 covers 10 bases. V was pared by 5 bases and J by 4 bases, with 12 bases of the junction left unmatched. Germline CDR1 and CDR2: SGHRS and YFSETQ. CDR3 length: 16 amino acids. The CDR3 DNA sequence: TGCGCCAGCAGTCAGCAAGGGGGACTAGCGTCTTACGAGCAGTACTTC. It specifies CASSQQGGLASYEQYF.

This chain links TRBV20-1 with TRBJ1-2; D possibly corresponds to TRBD1 (5 bases). This CDR3 comprises 11 residues. Trimming shortened V by 2 bases and J by 6 bases, and 7 bases separated the two germline ends. Germline V CDR1 and CDR2: DFQATT, SNEGSKA (reference sequence). CDR3 region: CSARIGDGYTF. The CDR3, as DNA: TGCAGTGCTAGAATAGGGGATGGCTACACCTTC.

The chain couples TRBV3-1 (or the pseudogene TRBV3-2) to TRBJ2-7; 7 bases line up with TRBD1. This CDR3 contains 14 residues. V shed 1 base and J 7 bases; nucleotides not matched to a gene: 7. CDR1 LGHDT and CDR2 YNNKEL come from the germline V gene (reference sequence). CDR3: CASSQVRAGGEQYF. Written as DNA, the CDR3 is TGTGCCAGCAGCCAAGTAAGGGCAGGGGGTGAGCAGTACTTC.

The chain employs TRBV28 and TRBJ2-7; TRBD1 matches at 12 bases. The germline CDR1 and CDR2 sequences are MDHEN and SYDVKM. V shed 6 bases, J shed 7 bases, and the junction held 10 bases outside the gene matches. This CDR3 has 15 amino acids. CDR3 in amino acids: CASSLPGQGAREQYF. The CDR3 bases are TGTGCCAGCAGCCTCCCGGGACAGGGGGCGCGGGAGCAGTACTTC.

This sequence joins TRBV19 and TRBJ2-2, with TRBD2 as a possible D gene (5 bases). Germline CDR1 reads LNHDA; CDR2 reads SQIVND (reference sequence). This CDR3 spans 13 amino acids. V shed 7 bases and J shed 6 bases, with 12 bases lying between them. The CDR3 DNA reads TGTGCCAGTATGACGGGATCCCCCGGGGAGCTGTTTTTT. Translated: CASMTGSPGELFF.

This clone was observed a handful of times. J is TRBJ1-2 and V is TRBV7-2, with 8 positions matching TRBD1. The CDR3 has 19 amino acids. The V gene end was trimmed by 6 bases and the J gene end by 5 bases; junction bases not matched to a gene: 23. From germline, CDR1 is SGHTA and CDR2 FQGNSA. The CDR3 sequence: CASRPKNPGQVPLGYGYTF. The CDR3, as DNA: TGTGCCAGCAGACCCAAGAACCCGGGACAGGTGCCTTTAGGGTATGGCTACACCTTC.

The chain joins TRBV7-2 to TRBJ2-1; D gene ambiguous. The CDR3 has 12 residues. Looked up from germline, CDR1 is SGHTA and CDR2 is FQGNSA. The germline V and J ends were trimmed by 1 base and 6 bases, with 4 bases remaining between them. The CDR3 coding sequence is TGTGCCAGCAGCTTAGTCGTCAATGAGCAGTTCTTC. It encodes CASSLVVNEQFF.